The following is a T cell receptor (beta chain) sequence with its context. No antigen is known for it. The sample is drawn from a study of cytotoxic CD8 clonotypes in ibrutinib-treated CLL. Study-level background: Samples had a mean of roughly 280,000 productive templates and about 93,000 productive rearrangements.

Study-wide results and caveats: A rise in clonality was seen at ibrutinib response, and a fall back toward baseline was seen at progression.

In germline, CDR1 is ENHRY, CDR2 SYGVKD. Trimming removed 5 bases at V and 5 bases at J, with 6 bases between. The CDR3 runs to 12 residues. Profiled with immunoSEQ multiplex PCR; TCRdb holds only in-frame clones, not every one. The sample holds roughly 180,000 clones; around three quarters are singletons and the top ten take 13%. The sequence came from a human donor with chronic lymphocytic leukemia. The sequences come from PBMCs, collected after 24 months of ibrutinib treatment. The chain carries TRBV10-3 and TRBJ2-2; D uncertain. CDR3 bases: TGTGCCATCAGTCTAGAGACCGGGGAGCTGTTTTTT. This codes for CAISLETGELFF.